This note documents a single TCR beta chain sequence. What it binds is not known. Germline V lookup: CDR1 SGHKS, CDR2 YYEKEE (reference sequence). The CDR3 runs 14 residues. V gave up 1 base and J gave up 4 bases; unmatched junction bases: 2. Libraries were prepared by immunoSEQ multiplex PCR; TCRdb keeps only in-frame clonotypes and omits some of them. The table shows some 2,000,000 clones, with 85% to 95% occurring only once. Naive CD8 isolation took CD45RO-negative cells positively selected for CCR7 and excluded terminally differentiated effector memory CD45RA+ cells. The sample originates from a study of shared clonotypes between healthy human individuals. Study observations and caveats: A reduction in generation probabilities was seen for non-shared clonotypes relative to those shared by all four donors. The represented genetic and exposure-history diversity was limited by the small number of donors.

This TCR was recovered from a man between 18 and 35 years old in good health. This chain uses TRBV5-5 with TRBJ1-1; TRBD1 matches 9 bases. Source material: naive CD8+ T cells sorted from blood. CDR3 protein: CASSLLQGATEAFF. The CDR3 bases are TGTGCCAGCAGCTTGTTACAGGGGGCCACTGAAGCTTTCTTT.